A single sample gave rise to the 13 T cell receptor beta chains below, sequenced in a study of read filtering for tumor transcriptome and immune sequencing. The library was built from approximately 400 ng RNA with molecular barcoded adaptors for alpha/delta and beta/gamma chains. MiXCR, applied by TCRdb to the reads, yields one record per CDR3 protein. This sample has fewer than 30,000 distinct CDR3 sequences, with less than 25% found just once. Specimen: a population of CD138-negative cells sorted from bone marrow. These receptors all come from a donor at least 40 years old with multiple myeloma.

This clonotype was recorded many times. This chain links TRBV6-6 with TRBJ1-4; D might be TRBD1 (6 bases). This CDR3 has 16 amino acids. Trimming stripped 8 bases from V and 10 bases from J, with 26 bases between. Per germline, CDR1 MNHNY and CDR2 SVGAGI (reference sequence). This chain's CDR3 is CASSSSRGGLFRKLFF. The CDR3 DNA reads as TGTGCCAGCTCCTCGAGCAGGGGAGGGCTTTTTCGAAAACTGTTTTTT.

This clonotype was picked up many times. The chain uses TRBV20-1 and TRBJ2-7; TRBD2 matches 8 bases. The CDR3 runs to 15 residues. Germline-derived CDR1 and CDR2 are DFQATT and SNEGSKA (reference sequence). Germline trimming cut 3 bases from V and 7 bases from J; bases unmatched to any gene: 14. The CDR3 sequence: CSASERGSGNEEQYF. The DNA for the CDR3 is TGCAGTGCTAGTGAGAGGGGTAGCGGGAATGAGGAGCAGTACTTC.

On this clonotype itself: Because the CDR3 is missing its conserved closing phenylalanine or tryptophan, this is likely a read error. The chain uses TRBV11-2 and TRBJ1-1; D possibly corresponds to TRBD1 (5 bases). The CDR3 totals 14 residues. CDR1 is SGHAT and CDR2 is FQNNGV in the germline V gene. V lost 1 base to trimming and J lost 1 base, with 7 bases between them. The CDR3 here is CASSLGGRNTEAFL. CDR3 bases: TGTGCCAGCAGCTTAGGGGGACGGAACACTGAAGCTTTCTTA.

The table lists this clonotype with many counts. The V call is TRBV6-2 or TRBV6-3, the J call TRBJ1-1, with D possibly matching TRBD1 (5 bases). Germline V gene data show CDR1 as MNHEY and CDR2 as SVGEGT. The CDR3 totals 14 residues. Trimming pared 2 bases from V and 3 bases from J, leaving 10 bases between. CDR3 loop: CASSYGGRYTEAFF. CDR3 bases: TGTGCCAGCAGTTACGGGGGACGATACACTGAAGCTTTCTTT.

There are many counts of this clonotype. As DNA, the CDR3 is TGTGCCAGACCGGGACAGGGGTTCTACGAGCAGTACTTC. It translates to CARPGQGFYEQYF. The genes are TRBV19 and TRBJ2-7, with TRBD1 matching 10 bases. The length of the CDR3 is 13 residues. The V and J ends lost 9 bases and 3 bases, in that order; junction bases with no gene match: 5. Germline V gives CDR1 LNHDA, CDR2 SQIVND (reference sequence).

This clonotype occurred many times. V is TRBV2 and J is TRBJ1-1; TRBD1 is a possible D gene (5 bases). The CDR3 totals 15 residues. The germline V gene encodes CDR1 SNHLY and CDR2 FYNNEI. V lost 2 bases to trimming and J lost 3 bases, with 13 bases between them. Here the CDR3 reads CASSEYWGSHTEAFF. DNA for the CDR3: TGTGCCAGCAGTGAATATTGGGGCAGCCACACTGAAGCTTTCTTT. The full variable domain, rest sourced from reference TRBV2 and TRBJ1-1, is EPEVTQTPSHQVTQMGQEVILRCVPISNHLYFYWYRQILGQKVEFLVSFYNNEISEKSEIFDDQFSVERPDGSNFTLKIRSTKLEDSAMYFCASSEYWGSHTEAFFGQGTRLTVV.

CDR3 coding DNA: TGTGCCAGCAGTTACACTAGCGGGGGGCTAGATACGCAGTATTTT. This translates into CASSYTSGGLDTQYF. The V gene is TRBV6-5, the J gene TRBJ2-3, with 12 bases fitting TRBD2. This CDR3 is 15 amino acids long. Germline trimming cut 2 bases from V and 5 bases from J; bases unmatched to any gene: 2. CDR1 and CDR2 from the germline V gene are MNHEY and SVGAGI.

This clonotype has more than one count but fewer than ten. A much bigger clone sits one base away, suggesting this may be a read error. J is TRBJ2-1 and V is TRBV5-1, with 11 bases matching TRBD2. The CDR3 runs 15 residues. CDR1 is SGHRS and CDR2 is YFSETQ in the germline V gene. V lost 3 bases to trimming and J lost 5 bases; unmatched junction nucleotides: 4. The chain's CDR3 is CASSSGTSGHNEQFF. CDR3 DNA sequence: TGCGCCAGCAGCTCCGGGACTAGCGGTCACAATGAGCAGTTCTTC.

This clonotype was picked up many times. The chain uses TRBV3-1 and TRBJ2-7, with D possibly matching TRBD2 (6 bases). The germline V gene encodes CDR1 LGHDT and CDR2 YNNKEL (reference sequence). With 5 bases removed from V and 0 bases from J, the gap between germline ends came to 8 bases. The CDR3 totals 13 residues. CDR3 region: CASSGGFSYEQYF. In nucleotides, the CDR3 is TGTGCCAGCAGCGGGGGGTTCTCCTACGAGCAGTACTTC.

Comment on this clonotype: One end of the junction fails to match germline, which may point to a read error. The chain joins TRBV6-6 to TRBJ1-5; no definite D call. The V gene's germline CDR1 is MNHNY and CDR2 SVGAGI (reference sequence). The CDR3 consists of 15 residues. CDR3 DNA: TGTGCCGGCAGTTACTCGGTGGCAGGCGGACAGCCCCAGCATTTT. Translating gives CAGSYSVAGGQPQHF.

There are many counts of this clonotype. The CDR3 bases are TGTGCCAGCAGTAGCGGACAGTTGAACACTGAAGCTTTCTTT. The encoded protein is CASSSGQLNTEAFF. The chain combines TRBV2 with TRBJ1-1; perhaps TRBD1 as D (6 bases). Per the germline V gene, CDR1 is SNHLY and CDR2 is FYNNEI. V lost 5 bases and J lost 0, with 10 bases in between. The CDR3 is made up of 14 amino acids.

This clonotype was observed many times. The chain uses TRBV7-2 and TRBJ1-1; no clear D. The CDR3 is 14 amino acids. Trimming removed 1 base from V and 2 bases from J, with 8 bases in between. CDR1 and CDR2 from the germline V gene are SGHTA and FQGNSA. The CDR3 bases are TGTGCCAGCAGCTTAGGCGAACATAACACTGAAGCTTTCTTT. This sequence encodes CASSLGEHNTEAFF.

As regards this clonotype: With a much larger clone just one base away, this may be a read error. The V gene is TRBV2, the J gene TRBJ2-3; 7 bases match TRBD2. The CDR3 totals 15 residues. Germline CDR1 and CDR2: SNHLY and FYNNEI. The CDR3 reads CASTQLAPSTDTRYF. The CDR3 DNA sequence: TGTGCCAGCACCCAACTAGCGCCAAGCACAGATACGCGGTATTTT.